The T cell receptor beta chain under discussion was sequenced for a study of blood T cell repertoires in COVID-19. About the research overall: T cells, B-cell-depleted T cells, or PBMCs provided the cDNA or gDNA that served as material.

As processed by the authors: Cell counts per sample came from amplifying reference gene primers. Some clones are missing from TCRdb's copy, which holds only in-frame ones; the method was immunoSEQ multiplex PCR. The V and J calls and clone size are taken from that table; D and trimming were inferred from the DNA. The repertoire consists of roughly 150,000 clones, with around 85% occurring once and the leading ten covering approximately 7%. This CDR3 is 16 amino acids long. The V segment lost 6 bases and the J segment 5 bases; nucleotides outside the gene matches: 14. The germline gives CDR1 MDHEN, CDR2 SYDVKM. Patients at the Seattle site were enrolled during active infection and followed longitudinally.

This chain uses TRBV28 with TRBJ1-2, with 8 nucleotides matching TRBD1. Sequencing was performed on peripheral blood. The clonotype originates from an elderly man with COVID-19, enrolled during active disease. CDR3 region: CASSSGTGSGRYGYTF. CDR3 nucleotides: TGTGCCAGCAGCTCCGGGACAGGCTCAGGGAGGTATGGCTACACCTTC.